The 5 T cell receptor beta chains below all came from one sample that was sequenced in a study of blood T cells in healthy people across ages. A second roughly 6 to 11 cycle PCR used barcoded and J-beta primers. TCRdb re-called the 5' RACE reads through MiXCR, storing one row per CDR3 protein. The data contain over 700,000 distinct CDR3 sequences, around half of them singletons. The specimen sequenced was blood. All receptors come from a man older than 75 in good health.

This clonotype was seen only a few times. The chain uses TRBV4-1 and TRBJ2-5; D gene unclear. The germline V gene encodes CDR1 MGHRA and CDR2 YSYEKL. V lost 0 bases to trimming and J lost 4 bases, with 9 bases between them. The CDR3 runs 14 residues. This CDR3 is CASSQEAARETQYF. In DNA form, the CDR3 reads TGCGCCAGCAGCCAAGAAGCAGCAAGAGAGACCCAGTACTTC.

The CDR3 sequence: CASSDPQRSSYEQYF. CDR3 nucleotides: TGTGCCAGCAGTGACCCCCAAAGGAGCTCCTACGAGCAGTACTTC. V and J are TRBV6-1 and TRBJ2-7; D gene unclear. Per the germline V gene, CDR1 is MNHNS and CDR2 is SASEGT. The CDR3 contains 15 residues. With 3 bases removed from V and 0 bases from J, the gap between germline ends came to 12 bases.

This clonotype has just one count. The CDR3 here is CSARDSLRGGNEKLFF. CDR3 DNA sequence: TGCAGTGCTAGAGATTCCCTTAGGGGAGGGAATGAAAAACTGTTTTTT. This chain joins TRBV20-1 and TRBJ1-4; weak D call: TRBD1 (5 bases). V lost 0 bases to trimming and J lost 5 bases, with 16 bases between them. The CDR3 consists of 16 residues. Looked up from germline, CDR1 is DFQATT and CDR2 is SNEGSKA (reference sequence).

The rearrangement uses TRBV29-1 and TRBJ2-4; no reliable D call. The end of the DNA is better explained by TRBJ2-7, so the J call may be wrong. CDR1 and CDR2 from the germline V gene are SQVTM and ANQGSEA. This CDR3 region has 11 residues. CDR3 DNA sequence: TGCAGCGTTGTGGTGTTTCTCGAGCAGTACTTC. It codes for CSVVVFLEQYF.

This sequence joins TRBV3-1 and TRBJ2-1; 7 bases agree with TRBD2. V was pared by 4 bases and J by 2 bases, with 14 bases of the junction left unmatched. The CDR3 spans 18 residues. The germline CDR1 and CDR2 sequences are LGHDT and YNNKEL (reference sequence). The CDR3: CASSRLLGLAETYNEQFF. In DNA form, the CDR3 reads TGTGCCAGCAGCCGACTCCTGGGGCTAGCGGAGACCTACAATGAGCAGTTCTTC.